This passage covers 13 T cell receptor beta chains from one sample sequenced in a study of blood T cell repertoires in COVID-19. Clones were read by immunoSEQ multiplex PCR, and TCRdb kept only the in-frame ones, dropping some. This repertoire shows some 90,000 clones, roughly 89% found once; its top ten account for around 4%. Sequenced material: peripheral blood. Receptors were obtained from a woman of 80 years or more with active or convalescent COVID-19.

The rearrangement uses TRBV7-6 and TRBJ2-5; TRBD2 agrees at 14 bases. CDR1 SGHVS and CDR2 FNYEAQ come from the germline V gene. This CDR3 spans 16 amino acids. V dropped 5 bases and J dropped 2; count of bases not matched to a gene: 4. DNA for the CDR3: TGTGCCAGCAGCGGAGGACTAGCGGGAGGACAAGAGACCCAGTACTTC. This gives the protein CASSGGLAGGQETQYF.

The chain links TRBV7-9 to TRBJ2-7; 10 positions match TRBD1. Germline CDR1 SEHNR, CDR2 FQNEAQ (reference sequence). Trimming cost V 5 bases and J 6 bases; bases outside gene matches: 13. The CDR3 totals 16 residues. CDR3 nucleotides: TGTGCCAGCAGCGGCGTGGGGACAGGGGCATTTCTCGAGCAGTACTTC. Residues: CASSGVGTGAFLEQYF.

The gene calls are TRBV6-2 or TRBV6-3 and TRBJ2-1; 15 bases map to TRBD2. The CDR3 has 17 amino acids. J gave up 3 bases and V 4 bases, and 4 bases lay outside the gene matches. CDR1 and CDR2 (germline): MNHEY, SVGEGT. CDR3 nucleotides: TGTGCCAGCAGTTGGGGACTAGCGGGAGGAAGCTACAATGAGCAGTTCTTC. Translating gives CASSWGLAGGSYNEQFF.

V gene TRBV6-2 or TRBV6-3 combines with J gene TRBJ2-7; D perhaps matches TRBD1 (6 bases). CDR1 and CDR2 from the germline V gene are MNHEY and SVGEGT. The CDR3 totals 16 residues. V lost 7 bases to trimming and J lost 0 bases, with 19 bases between them. CDR3 sequence: CASTPKPGTISYEQYF. The DNA for the CDR3 is TGTGCCAGCACCCCCAAACCCGGGACAATCTCCTACGAGCAGTACTTC.

The rearrangement joins TRBV6-2 or TRBV6-3 to TRBJ2-7; 11 bases line up with TRBD1. This CDR3 spans 14 amino acids. J gave up 7 bases and V 0 bases, and 2 bases lay outside the gene matches. From germline, CDR1 is MNHEY and CDR2 SVGEGT. This CDR3 reads CASSYSGQGAEQYF. For the CDR3, the DNA is TGTGCCAGCAGTTACTCTGGACAGGGGGCGGAGCAGTACTTC.

This chain uses TRBV5-1 with TRBJ1-1; D gene unclear. The ends were cut back, 1 base at V and 1 base at J, with 11 bases in the middle. The CDR3 runs to 15 residues. CDR1 is SGHRS and CDR2 is YFSETQ in the germline V gene. CDR3 loop: CASSLRAGSNTEAFF. For the CDR3, the DNA is TGCGCCAGCAGCTTGCGAGCGGGCTCGAACACTGAAGCTTTCTTT.

The rearrangement uses TRBV19 and TRBJ2-7; weak D call: TRBD1 (7 bases). With 2 bases removed from V and 2 bases from J, the gap between germline ends came to 13 bases. Germline assignment: CDR1 LNHDA and CDR2 SQIVND (reference sequence). The CDR3 runs 15 residues. The CDR3 bases are TGTGCCAGTAGTATACAGGGGGGAGGCACCTACGAGCAGTACTTC. Translating it yields CASSIQGGGTYEQYF.

This chain uses TRBV7-2 with TRBJ2-5, with 11 bases identical to TRBD2. The length of the CDR3 is 16 residues. The V and J ends lost 1 base and 4 bases, in that order; junction bases with no gene match: 5. Germline CDR1 reads SGHTA; CDR2 reads FQGNSA. CDR3 in DNA: TGTGCCAGCAGCTTAGTGGTAGCGGGAGGGAGAGAGACCCAGTACTTC. Translated: CASSLVVAGGRETQYF.

CDR3: CASWGGWDNQPQHF. CDR3 bases: TGTGCCAGCTGGGGGGGGTGGGACAATCAGCCCCAGCATTTT. The chain has TRBV27 and TRBJ1-5; D possibly corresponds to TRBD1 (5 bases). Deletions cut 8 bases from V and 3 bases from J, with 14 bases between. The germline V gene has CDR1 MNHEY and CDR2 SMNVEV (reference sequence). This CDR3 has 14 residues.

J is TRBJ2-1 and V is TRBV6-2 or TRBV6-3; D perhaps matches TRBD2 (6 bases). The CDR3 has 15 amino acids. Germline lookup yields CDR1 MNHEY and CDR2 SVGEGT. Trimming stripped 0 bases from V and 1 base from J, with 7 bases between. CDR3 residues: CASSYSRGSYNEQFF. For the CDR3, the DNA is TGTGCCAGCAGTTACTCCCGGGGGTCCTACAATGAGCAGTTCTTC.

The rearrangement links TRBV28 to TRBJ1-2, with 8 bases lining up with TRBD1. V was pared by 4 bases and J by 7 bases, with 2 bases of the junction left unmatched. The CDR3 is made up of 12 amino acids. In germline, CDR1 is MDHEN, CDR2 SYDVKM. CDR3 nucleotide sequence: TGTGCCAGCAGTTCAGGGGGCGGTGGCTACACCTTC. This translates into CASSSGGGGYTF.

The chain combines TRBV4-3 with TRBJ2-7; possible D gene TRBD2, 5 bases. The V end lost 1 base, the J end lost 4 bases, and 14 bases lay between the germline ends. The CDR3 is 15 amino acids. Germline CDR1 is LGHNA and CDR2 is YSLEER. For the CDR3, the DNA is TGCGCCAGCAGCCAAGGTTTCAGCGGTCGTTACGAGCAGTACTTC. Amino acids: CASSQGFSGRYEQYF.

This clone was counted once. The V call is TRBV3-1 (or the pseudogene TRBV3-2), the J call TRBJ1-5, with D perhaps matching TRBD1 (6 bases). CDR3 length: 14 amino acids. Germline V gene sequence: CDR1 LGHDT, CDR2 YNNKEL (reference sequence). V shed 1 base and J shed 9 bases, with 13 bases lying between them. The CDR3: CASSQGTATGPQHF. CDR3 nucleotides: TGTGCCAGCAGCCAAGGGACAGCCACAGGGCCCCAGCATTTT.